A selection of T cell receptor beta chains follows, all from one sample in a study of blood T cells in healthy people across ages. One entry per CDR3 protein, called by TCRdb with MiXCR from the 5' RACE reads. Of hundreds of thousands of distinct CDR3 sequences in the sample, roughly 30% are singletons; the top ten hold approximately 15%. Sequences were obtained from blood. These receptors were taken from an elderly woman in good health. CDR3s include the opening cysteine and the closing phenylalanine or tryptophan. The D gene is left open where the match is weak. Not all rows give a size; the values are once, few, many and, for expanded clones, a class.

v_call: TRBV7-2; d_call: TRBD2; j_call: TRBJ2-2; clone_size: few; cdr3_nt: TGTGCCAGCAGCACTCGACTAGCGGGGGGTTTCACCGGGGAGCTGTTTTTT; cdr3_aa: CASSTRLAGGFTGELFF
v_call: TRBV20-1; d_call: TRBD2; j_call: TRBJ2-1; clone_size: many; cdr3_nt: TGCAGTGCTCGAGGGCTAGCGGGGATCAATGAGCAGTTCTTC; cdr3_aa: CSARGLAGINEQFF
v_call: TRBV6-4; d_call: NA; j_call: TRBJ2-3; clone_size: NA; cdr3_nt: TGTGCCAGCAGTGACGGGGGGGCCACAGATACGCAGTATTTT; cdr3_aa: CASSDGGATDTQYF
v_call: TRBV28; d_call: NA; j_call: TRBJ1-2; clone_size: few; cdr3_nt: TGTGCCAGTTCGACCGAGAGACCTGCTAACTATGGCTACACCTTC; cdr3_aa: CASSTERPANYGYTF
v_call: TRBV9; d_call: TRBD1; j_call: TRBJ2-1; clone_size: few; cdr3_nt: TGTGCCAGCAGCGCAGGCTCCGGGACAGGGAAGATCTACAATGAGCAGTTCTTC; cdr3_aa: CASSAGSGTGKIYNEQFF
v_call: TRBV24-1; d_call: TRBD1; j_call: TRBJ2-1; clone_size: many; cdr3_nt: TGTGCCACCAGCGGGACAGCTAACAATGAGCAGTTCTTC; cdr3_aa: CATSGTANNEQFF
v_call: TRBV27; d_call: TRBD1; j_call: TRBJ2-1; clone_size: once; cdr3_nt: TGTGCCGGCCCCAGGGGGAATGAGCAGTTCTTC; cdr3_aa: CAGPRGNEQFF
v_call: TRBV30; d_call: TRBD1; j_call: TRBJ1-1; clone_size: NA; cdr3_nt: TGTGCCTGGAGTGTACACATGTGGACAGGGGCTTTCTTT; cdr3_aa: CAWSVHMWTGAFF
v_call: TRBV6-1; d_call: TRBD2; j_call: TRBJ2-7; clone_size: many; cdr3_nt: TGTGCCAGCACGGAGCGGGGCTACGAGCAGTACTTC; cdr3_aa: CASTERGYEQYF
v_call: TRBV12-3/TRBV12-4; d_call: NA; j_call: TRBJ1-2; clone_size: NA; cdr3_nt: TGTGCCAGCAGTTCCGCGGACAACTATGGCTACACCTTC; cdr3_aa: CASSSADNYGYTF
v_call: TRBV10-3; d_call: NA; j_call: TRBJ2-5; clone_size: NA; cdr3_nt: TGTGCCATCAGTGTGGCGGAGACCCAGTACTTC; cdr3_aa: CAISVAETQYF
v_call: TRBV20-1; d_call: NA; j_call: TRBJ1-5; clone_size: NA; cdr3_nt: TGCAGTGCCCCGACGAAGCAGGCGAGCAATCAGCCCCAGCATTTT; cdr3_aa: CSAPTKQASNQPQHF
v_call: TRBV7-2; d_call: TRBD1; j_call: TRBJ2-3; clone_size: many; cdr3_nt: TGTGCCAGCAGCTCCGGACAGGGGTCGGTCCCAAAGCAGTATTTT; cdr3_aa: CASSSGQGSVPKQYF
v_call: TRBV4-2; d_call: TRBD2; j_call: TRBJ2-2; clone_size: NA; cdr3_nt: TGTGCCAGCGGGCTAGCGGGGTACACCGGGGAGCTGTTTTTT; cdr3_aa: CASGLAGYTGELFF
v_call: TRBV30; d_call: NA; j_call: TRBJ2-6; clone_size: NA; cdr3_nt: TGTGCCTGGAGTTGGAGCTCTGGGGCCAACGTCCTGACTTTC; cdr3_aa: CAWSWSSGANVLTF
v_call: TRBV6-2/TRBV6-3; d_call: NA; j_call: TRBJ2-7; clone_size: many; cdr3_nt: TGTGCCAGCAGTAGCAGAAAGAGAAGCTCCTACGAGCAGTACTTC; cdr3_aa: CASSSRKRSSYEQYF
v_call: TRBV18; d_call: NA; j_call: TRBJ2-2; clone_size: once; cdr3_nt: TGTGCCAGCTCACCATCCAGTGTCGCGAACACCGGGGAGCTGTTTTTT; cdr3_aa: CASSPSSVANTGELFF
v_call: TRBV20-1; d_call: TRBD2; j_call: TRBJ2-1; clone_size: once; cdr3_nt: TGCAGTGCTAGTGGGCTAGCGGGGTTAGGGGTACTATCCTCCTGCAATGAGCAGTTCTTC; cdr3_aa: CSASGLAGLGVLSSCNEQFF
v_call: TRBV6-1; d_call: NA; j_call: TRBJ2-7; clone_size: NA; cdr3_nt: TGTGCCAGCAGTGAAGCACAGGCCAACTACGAGCAGTACTTC; cdr3_aa: CASSEAQANYEQYF
v_call: TRBV15; d_call: NA; j_call: TRBJ2-1; clone_size: once; cdr3_nt: TGTGCCACCAGCCTCAGCTCCTACAATGAGCAGTTCTTC; cdr3_aa: CATSLSSYNEQFF
v_call: TRBV15; d_call: NA; j_call: TRBJ1-6; clone_size: few; cdr3_nt: TGTGCCACCAGCGGACGAGGGCAGGGCGTTCTGTATAATTCACCCCTCCACTTT; cdr3_aa: CATSGRGQGVLYNSPLHF
v_call: TRBV7-2; d_call: TRBD1; j_call: TRBJ1-2; clone_size: many; cdr3_nt: TGTGCCAGCAGCTTCGGACAGGCAAACTATGGCTACACCTTC; cdr3_aa: CASSFGQANYGYTF
v_call: TRBV4-2; d_call: TRBD2; j_call: TRBJ2-3; clone_size: once; cdr3_nt: TGTGCCAGCAGCCAAACTAGCGTAAGCACAGATACGCAGTATTTT; cdr3_aa: CASSQTSVSTDTQYF
v_call: TRBV7-9; d_call: NA; j_call: TRBJ2-5; clone_size: many; cdr3_nt: TGTGCCAGCAGCTTCTCAGCGCGGGAGACCCAGTACTTC; cdr3_aa: CASSFSARETQYF
v_call: TRBV7-9; d_call: TRBD2; j_call: TRBJ2-7; clone_size: NA; cdr3_nt: TGTGCCAGCAGCTCAGCATTAGGACTAGCAGATTACGAGCAGTACTTC; cdr3_aa: CASSSALGLADYEQYF
v_call: TRBV30; d_call: TRBD1; j_call: TRBJ2-7; clone_size: NA; cdr3_nt: TGTGCCTGGGGTGACAGGGCCGAGCAGTACTTC; cdr3_aa: CAWGDRAEQYF
v_call: TRBV6-1; d_call: TRBD2; j_call: TRBJ2-1; clone_size: NA; cdr3_nt: TGTGCCACCGGGCTACCCGCGCTTGCCGGGACTAGCGGGGGGGATGAGCAGTTCTTC; cdr3_aa: CATGLPALAGTSGGDEQFF
v_call: TRBV2; d_call: TRBD1; j_call: TRBJ2-7; clone_size: NA; cdr3_nt: TGTGCCAGCAGTTTGTTCAGGGGGACGAGCTCCTACGAGCAGTACTTC; cdr3_aa: CASSLFRGTSSYEQYF
v_call: TRBV7-2; d_call: NA; j_call: TRBJ2-3; clone_size: NA; cdr3_nt: TGTGCCAGCAGCTTTCAGGGGGGAGCTAGCACAGATACGCAGTATTTT; cdr3_aa: CASSFQGGASTDTQYF
v_call: TRBV29-1; d_call: NA; j_call: TRBJ2-1; clone_size: few; cdr3_nt: TGCAGCGTTTCCTCCTACAATGAGCAGTTCTTC; cdr3_aa: CSVSSYNEQFF
v_call: TRBV10-2; d_call: TRBD2; j_call: TRBJ2-7; clone_size: once; cdr3_nt: TGCGCCAGCAGAGGGATAACTAGCGGGAGACTTTACGAGCAGTACTTC; cdr3_aa: CASRGITSGRLYEQYF
v_call: TRBV7-2; d_call: TRBD2; j_call: TRBJ2-1; clone_size: many; cdr3_nt: TGTGCCAGCAGCTTAGAGTTCCTAGCGGGGGGCCGGTCCTACAATGAGCAGTTCTTC; cdr3_aa: CASSLEFLAGGRSYNEQFF
v_call: TRBV12-3/TRBV12-4; d_call: NA; j_call: TRBJ1-2; clone_size: many; cdr3_nt: TGTGCCAGCAGTCCCTCTCTCGGCAGGGGCAATTATGGCTACACCTTC; cdr3_aa: CASSPSLGRGNYGYTF
v_call: TRBV11-2; d_call: NA; j_call: TRBJ2-7; clone_size: many; cdr3_nt: TGTGCCAGCAGCCCCCGGGACCGTTCCTACGAGCAGTACTTC; cdr3_aa: CASSPRDRSYEQYF
v_call: TRBV27; d_call: TRBD2; j_call: TRBJ2-1; clone_size: many; cdr3_nt: TGTGCCAGCAGTTTATCGATTGGCGGGAGTGAGCAGTTCTTC; cdr3_aa: CASSLSIGGSEQFF
v_call: TRBV27; d_call: NA; j_call: TRBJ1-4; clone_size: few; cdr3_nt: TGTGCCAGCAACCCCTCCTCGGGAGTTAACGAAAAACTGTTTTTT; cdr3_aa: CASNPSSGVNEKLFF
v_call: TRBV5-1; d_call: TRBD1; j_call: TRBJ1-1; clone_size: NA; cdr3_nt: TGCGCCAGCAGATTAGACAGGGTTCGGACTGAAGCTTTCTTT; cdr3_aa: CASRLDRVRTEAFF
v_call: TRBV20-1; d_call: NA; j_call: TRBJ1-1; clone_size: many; cdr3_nt: TGCAGTGCTAGAGATTTTTCCGTCGGGACAACCAACACTGAAGCTTTCTTT; cdr3_aa: CSARDFSVGTTNTEAFF
v_call: TRBV5-1; d_call: NA; j_call: TRBJ2-7; clone_size: NA; cdr3_nt: TGCGCCAGCAGCTTCGGGGCGGCCTGGGTCGAGCAGTACTTC; cdr3_aa: CASSFGAAWVEQYF
v_call: TRBV7-2; d_call: NA; j_call: TRBJ2-5; clone_size: many; cdr3_nt: TGTGCCAGCAGCTTAATCCCGCAAGAGACCCAGTACTTC; cdr3_aa: CASSLIPQETQYF
v_call: TRBV7-8; d_call: NA; j_call: TRBJ1-2; clone_size: many; cdr3_nt: TGTGCCAGCAGCCGTCCGGGGGGTAACTATGGCTACACCTTC; cdr3_aa: CASSRPGGNYGYTF
v_call: TRBV3-1; d_call: NA; j_call: TRBJ2-7; clone_size: many; cdr3_nt: TGTGCCAGCAGCCAAGGGGGCTTTCCCTCCTACGAGCAGTACTTC; cdr3_aa: CASSQGGFPSYEQYF
v_call: TRBV5-1; d_call: NA; j_call: TRBJ2-7; clone_size: NA; cdr3_nt: TGCGCCAGCAGCCGGGACCGACTGACCAATGAGCAGTACTTC; cdr3_aa: CASSRDRLTNEQYF
v_call: TRBV24-1; d_call: NA; j_call: TRBJ1-4; clone_size: many; cdr3_nt: TGTGCCACCAGTGAACTACAGGCGGGAGGTGAAAAACTGTTTTTT; cdr3_aa: CATSELQAGGEKLFF
v_call: TRBV6-1; d_call: NA; j_call: TRBJ2-7; clone_size: NA; cdr3_nt: TGTGCCAGCAGCACGGGGGACCTCCCTTACGAGCAGTACTTC; cdr3_aa: CASSTGDLPYEQYF